This T cell receptor beta chain originates from a study of cytomegalovirus exposure and HLA in healthy donors. A multiplex PCR was run with 60 Vbeta primers and 13 Jbeta primers. TCRdb's copy holds only in-frame clones and misses some; the assay was immunoSEQ multiplex PCR. This sample has 130,000 to 150,000 clones; about 82% occur once, and the top ten carry 3.5% to 5.5%. Trimming took 2 bases from V and 1 from J, leaving 5 bases between them. Germline assignment: CDR1 SEHNR and CDR2 FQNEAQ (reference sequence). CDR3 length equals 13 residues. This clonotype was sampled from a woman aged 40-49 years in good health and CMV-seropositive. The sample comprised PBMCs. The chain is built from TRBV7-9 and TRBJ1-2, with D uncertain. CDR3 sequence reads: CASSLNSNYGYTF. As DNA, the CDR3 is TGTGCCAGCAGCTTAAACAGTAACTATGGCTACACCTTC.